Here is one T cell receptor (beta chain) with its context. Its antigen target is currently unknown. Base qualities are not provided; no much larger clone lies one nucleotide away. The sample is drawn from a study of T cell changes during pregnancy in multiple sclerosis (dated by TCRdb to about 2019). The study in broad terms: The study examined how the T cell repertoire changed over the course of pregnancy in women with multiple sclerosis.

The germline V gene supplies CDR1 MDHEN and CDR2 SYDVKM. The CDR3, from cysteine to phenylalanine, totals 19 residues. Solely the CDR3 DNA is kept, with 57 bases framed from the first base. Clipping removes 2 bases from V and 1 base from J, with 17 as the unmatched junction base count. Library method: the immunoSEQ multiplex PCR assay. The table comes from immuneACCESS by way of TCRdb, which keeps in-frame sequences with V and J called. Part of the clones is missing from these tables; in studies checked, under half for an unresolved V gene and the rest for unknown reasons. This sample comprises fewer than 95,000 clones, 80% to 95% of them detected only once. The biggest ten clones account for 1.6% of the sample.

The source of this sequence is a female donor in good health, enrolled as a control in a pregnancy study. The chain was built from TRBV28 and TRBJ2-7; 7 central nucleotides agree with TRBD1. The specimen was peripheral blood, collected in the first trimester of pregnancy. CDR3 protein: CASSLGRWGQINKSYEQYF. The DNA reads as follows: TGTGCCAGCAGTTTAGGTAGATGGGGACAGATAAACAAGTCCTACGAGCAGTACTTC.